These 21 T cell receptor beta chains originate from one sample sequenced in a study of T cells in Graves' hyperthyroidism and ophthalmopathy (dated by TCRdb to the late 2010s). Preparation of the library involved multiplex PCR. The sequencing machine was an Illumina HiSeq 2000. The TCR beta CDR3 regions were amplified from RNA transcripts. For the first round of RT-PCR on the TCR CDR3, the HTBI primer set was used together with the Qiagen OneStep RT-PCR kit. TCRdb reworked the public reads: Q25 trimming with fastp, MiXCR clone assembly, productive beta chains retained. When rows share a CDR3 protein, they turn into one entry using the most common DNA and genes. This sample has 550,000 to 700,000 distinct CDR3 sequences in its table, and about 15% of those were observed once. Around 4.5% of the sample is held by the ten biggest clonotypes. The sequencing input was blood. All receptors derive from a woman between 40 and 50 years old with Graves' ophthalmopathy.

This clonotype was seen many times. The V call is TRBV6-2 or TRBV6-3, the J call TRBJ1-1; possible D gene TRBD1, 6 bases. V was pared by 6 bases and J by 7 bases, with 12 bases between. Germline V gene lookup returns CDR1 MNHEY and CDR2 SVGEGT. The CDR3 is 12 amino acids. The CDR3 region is CASSRDRIEAFF. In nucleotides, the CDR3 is TGTGCCAGCAGCCGCGACAGGATTGAAGCTTTCTTT.

The CDR3 nucleotides read TGTGCCAGTAGGGGTAGCGGGAGGCATGAGCAGTTCTTC. It specifies CASRGSGRHEQFF. V and J are TRBV19 and TRBJ2-1, with 10 bases matching TRBD2. CDR1 and CDR2 from the germline V gene are LNHDA and SQIVND (reference sequence). The CDR3 loop spans 13 amino acids. The J segment lost 8 bases and the V segment lost 6 bases, leaving 4 bases of the junction unmatched.

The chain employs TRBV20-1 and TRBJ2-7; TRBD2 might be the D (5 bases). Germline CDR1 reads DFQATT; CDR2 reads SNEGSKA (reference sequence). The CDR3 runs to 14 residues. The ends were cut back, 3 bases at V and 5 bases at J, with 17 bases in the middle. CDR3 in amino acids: CSASDAEGRDEQYF. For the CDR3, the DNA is TGCAGTGCTAGTGACGCCGAGGGCCGGGACGAGCAGTACTTC.

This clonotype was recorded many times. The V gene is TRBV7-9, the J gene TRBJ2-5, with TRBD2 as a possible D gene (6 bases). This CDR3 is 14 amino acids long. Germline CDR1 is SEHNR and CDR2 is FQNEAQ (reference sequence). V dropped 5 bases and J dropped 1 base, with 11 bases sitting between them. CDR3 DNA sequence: TGTGCCAGCAGCCCCCTAGCGACCCAAGAGACCCAGTACTTC. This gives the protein CASSPLATQETQYF.

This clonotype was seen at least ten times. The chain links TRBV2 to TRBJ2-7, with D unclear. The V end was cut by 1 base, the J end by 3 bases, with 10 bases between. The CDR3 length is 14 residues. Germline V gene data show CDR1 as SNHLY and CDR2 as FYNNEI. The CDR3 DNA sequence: TGTGCCAGCAGTGAAGAAAGTAATTTCTACGAGCAGTACTTC. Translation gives CASSEESNFYEQYF.

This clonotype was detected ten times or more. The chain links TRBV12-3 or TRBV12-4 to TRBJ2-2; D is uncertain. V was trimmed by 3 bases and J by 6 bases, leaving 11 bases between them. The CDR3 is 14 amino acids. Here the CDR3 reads CASSFVAGAGELFF. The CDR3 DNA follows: TGTGCCAGCAGTTTCGTCGCTGGAGCCGGGGAGCTGTTTTTT.

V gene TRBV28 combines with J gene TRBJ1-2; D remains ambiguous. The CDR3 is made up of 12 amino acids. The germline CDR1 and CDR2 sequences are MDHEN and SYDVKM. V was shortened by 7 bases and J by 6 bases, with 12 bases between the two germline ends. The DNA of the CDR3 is TGTGCCAGCATAACACTCATCGATGGCTACACCTTC. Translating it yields CASITLIDGYTF.

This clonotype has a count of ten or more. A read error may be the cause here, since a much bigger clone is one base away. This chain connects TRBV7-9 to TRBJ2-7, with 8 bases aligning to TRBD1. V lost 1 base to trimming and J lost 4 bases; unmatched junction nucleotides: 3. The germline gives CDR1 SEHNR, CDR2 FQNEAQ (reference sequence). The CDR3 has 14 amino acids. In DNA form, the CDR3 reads TGTGCCAGCAGCTTAGGACAGGGGTGGTACGAGCAGTACTTC. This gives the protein CASSLGQGWYEQYF. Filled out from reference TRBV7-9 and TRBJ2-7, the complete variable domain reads DTGVSQNPRHKITKRGQNVTFRCDPISEHNRLYWYRQTLGQGPEFLTYFQNEAQLEKSRLLSDRFSAERPKGSFSTLEIQRTEQGDSAMYLCASSLGQGWYEQYFGPGTRLTVT.

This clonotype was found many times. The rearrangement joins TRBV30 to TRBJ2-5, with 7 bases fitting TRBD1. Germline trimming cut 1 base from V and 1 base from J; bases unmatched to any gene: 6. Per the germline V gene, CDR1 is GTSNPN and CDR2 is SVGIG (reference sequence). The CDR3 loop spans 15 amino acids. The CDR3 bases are TGTGCCTGGAGTGGGGGACAGAGCCTCCAAGAGACCCAGTACTTC. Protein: CAWSGGQSLQETQYF. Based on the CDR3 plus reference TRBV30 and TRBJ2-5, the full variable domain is SQTIHQWPATLVQPVGSPLSLECTVEGTSNPNLYWYRQAAGRGLQLLFYSVGIGQISSEVPQNLSASRPQDRQFILSSKKLLLSDSGFYLCAWSGGQSLQETQYFGPGTRLLVL.

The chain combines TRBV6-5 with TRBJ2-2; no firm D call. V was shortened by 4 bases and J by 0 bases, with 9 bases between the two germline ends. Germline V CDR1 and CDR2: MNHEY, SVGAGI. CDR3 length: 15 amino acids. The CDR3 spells CASSLDGANTGELFF. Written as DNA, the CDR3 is TGTGCCAGCAGTTTGGACGGAGCGAACACCGGGGAGCTGTTTTTT.

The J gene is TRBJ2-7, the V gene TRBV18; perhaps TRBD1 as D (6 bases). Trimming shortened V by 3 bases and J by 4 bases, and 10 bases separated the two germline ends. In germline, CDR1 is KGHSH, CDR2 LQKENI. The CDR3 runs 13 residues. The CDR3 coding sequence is TGTGCCAGCTCACCTACAGGGATATACGAGCAGTACTTC. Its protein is CASSPTGIYEQYF.

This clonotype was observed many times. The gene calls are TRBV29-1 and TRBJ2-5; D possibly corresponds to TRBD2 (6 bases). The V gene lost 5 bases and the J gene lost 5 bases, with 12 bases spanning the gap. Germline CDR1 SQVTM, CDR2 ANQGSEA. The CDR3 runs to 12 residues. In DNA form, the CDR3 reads TGCAGCGTTTCGGGGGTCGGGGAGACCCAGTACTTC. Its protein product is CSVSGVGETQYF. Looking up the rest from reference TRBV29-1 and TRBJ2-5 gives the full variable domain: SAVISQKPSRDICQRGTSLTIQCQVDSQVTMMFWYRQQPGQSLTLIATANQGSEATYESGFVIDKFPISRPNLTFSTLTVSNMSPEDSSIYLCSVSGVGETQYFGPGTRLLVL.

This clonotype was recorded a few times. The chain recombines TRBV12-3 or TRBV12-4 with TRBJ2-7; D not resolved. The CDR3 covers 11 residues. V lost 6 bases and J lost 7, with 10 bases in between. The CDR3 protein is CASSPLIEQYF. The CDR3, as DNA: TGTGCCAGCAGCCCCTTGATAGAGCAGTACTTC.

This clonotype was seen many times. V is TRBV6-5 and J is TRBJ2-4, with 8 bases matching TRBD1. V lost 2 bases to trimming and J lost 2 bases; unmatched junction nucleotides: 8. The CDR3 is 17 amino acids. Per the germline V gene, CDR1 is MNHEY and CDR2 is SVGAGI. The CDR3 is CASSYTAGGGSKNIQYF. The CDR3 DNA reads TGTGCCAGCAGTTACACCGCAGGGGGCGGGTCCAAAAACATTCAGTACTTC.

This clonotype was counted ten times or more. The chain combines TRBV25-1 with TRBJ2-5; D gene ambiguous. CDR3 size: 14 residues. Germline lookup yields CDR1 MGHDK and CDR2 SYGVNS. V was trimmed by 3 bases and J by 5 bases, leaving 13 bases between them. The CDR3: CASSDPAPTETQYF. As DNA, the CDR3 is TGTGCCAGCAGTGACCCGGCCCCTACGGAGACCCAGTACTTC. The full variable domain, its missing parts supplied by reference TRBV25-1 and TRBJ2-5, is EADIYQTPRYLVIGTGKKITLECSQTMGHDKMYWYQQDPGMELHLIHYSYGVNSTEKGDLSSESTVSRIRTEHFPLTLESARPSHTSQYLCASSDPAPTETQYFGPGTRLLVL.

CDR3 coding DNA: TGTGCCAGCAGTGGGACAGAGTACATGAACACTGAAGCTTTCTTT. This codes for CASSGTEYMNTEAFF. V gene TRBV6-1 combines with J gene TRBJ1-1; a weak D match, TRBD1 (6 bases). Germline-derived CDR1 and CDR2 are MNHNS and SASEGT. The length of the CDR3 is 15 residues. V was shortened by 4 bases and J by 0 bases, with 12 bases between the two germline ends.

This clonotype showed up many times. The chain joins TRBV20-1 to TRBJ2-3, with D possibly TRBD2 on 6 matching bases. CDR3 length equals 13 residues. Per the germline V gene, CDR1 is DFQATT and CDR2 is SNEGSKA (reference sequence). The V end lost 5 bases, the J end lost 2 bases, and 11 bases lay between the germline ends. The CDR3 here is CSASKGLTDTQYF. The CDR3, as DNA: TGCAGTGCTTCGAAGGGACTCACAGATACGCAGTATTTT.

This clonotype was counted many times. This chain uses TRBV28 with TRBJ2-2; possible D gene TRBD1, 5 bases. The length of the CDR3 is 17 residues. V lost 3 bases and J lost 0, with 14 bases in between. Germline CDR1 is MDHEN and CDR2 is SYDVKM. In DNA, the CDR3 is TGTGCCAGCAGTTTTGATAGAGGACACGCGAACACCGGGGAGCTGTTTTTT. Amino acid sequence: CASSFDRGHANTGELFF.

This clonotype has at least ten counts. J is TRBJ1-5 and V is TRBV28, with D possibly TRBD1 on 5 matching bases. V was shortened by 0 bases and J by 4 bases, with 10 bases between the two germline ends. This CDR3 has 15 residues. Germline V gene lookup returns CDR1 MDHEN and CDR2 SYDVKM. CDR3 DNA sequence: TGTGCCAGCAGTTTATGGGGACGGAATAATCAGCCCCAGCATTTT. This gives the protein CASSLWGRNNQPQHF.

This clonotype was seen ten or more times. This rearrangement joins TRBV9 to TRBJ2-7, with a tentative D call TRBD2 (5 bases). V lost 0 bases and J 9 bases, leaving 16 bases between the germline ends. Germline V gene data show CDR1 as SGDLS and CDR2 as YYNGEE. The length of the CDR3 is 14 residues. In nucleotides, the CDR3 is TGTGCCAGCAGCGTAGGAGCGGATCAAATGGGGCAGTACTTC. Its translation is CASSVGADQMGQYF. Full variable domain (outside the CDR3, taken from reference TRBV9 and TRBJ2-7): DSGVTQTPKHLITATGQRVTLRCSPRSGDLSVYWYQQSLDQGLQFLIQYYNGEERAKGNILERFSAQQFPDLHSELNLSSLELGDSALYFCASSVGADQMGQYFGPGTRLTVT.

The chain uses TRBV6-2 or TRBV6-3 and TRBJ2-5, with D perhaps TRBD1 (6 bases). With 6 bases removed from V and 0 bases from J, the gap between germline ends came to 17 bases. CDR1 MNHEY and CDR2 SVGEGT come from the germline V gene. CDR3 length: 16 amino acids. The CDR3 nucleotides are TGTGCCAGCAGCACCACAGGGTTTGTTTACCAAGAGACCCAGTACTTC. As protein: CASSTTGFVYQETQYF.